A selection of T cell receptor beta chains follows, all from one sample in a study of OX40 agonist ivuxolimab in advanced cancers. TCRdb keeps only in-frame clones here, not all; method: immunoSEQ multiplex PCR. The sample contains 90,000 to 95,000 clones, over 75% of which appear only once. This specimen consisted of CD4+ or CD8+ T cells sorted from blood, obtained in a trial of the OX40 agonist ivuxolimab. These receptors all stem from an adult with an advanced solid tumor such as melanoma, head and neck, liver or kidney cancer. The CDR3 runs from the conserved cysteine through the conserved F or W. The D gene is left open where the match is weak. The size entry is marked missing in some rows and otherwise reads once, few, many or a size class.

J gene	D gene	clone size	V gene	CDR3 protein	CDR3 DNA
TRBJ1-1	-	few	TRBV5-1	CASSLERNTEAFF	TGCGCCAGCAGCTTGGAAAGGAACACTGAAGCTTTCTTT
TRBJ1-2	TRBD1	-	TRBV6-1	CASSEVRSGQRIYGYTF	TGTGCCAGCAGTGAAGTACGATCGGGACAGAGAATTTATGGCTACACCTTC
TRBJ2-5	TRBD1	-	TRBV5-1	CASSMQPGQGQQTQYF	TGCGCCAGCAGTATGCAACCGGGACAGGGACAGCAGACCCAGTACTTC
TRBJ1-1	TRBD1	-	TRBV10-2	CASRETGMNTEAFF	TGCGCCAGCAGGGAGACAGGGATGAACACTGAAGCTTTCTTT
TRBJ1-2	TRBD1	-	TRBV28	CASSPTQGGYGYTF	TGTGCCAGCAGTCCGACACAGGGGGGCTATGGCTACACCTTC
TRBJ2-4	-	once	TRBV5-1	CASSLDRPYKNIQYF	TGCGCCAGCAGCTTGGACAGGCCCTACAAAAACATTCAGTACTTC
TRBJ2-1	TRBD2	-	TRBV7-2	CASSRLGRPGLAGNEQFF	TGTGCCAGCAGCCGACTAGGGAGACCGGGACTAGCGGGCAATGAGCAGTTCTTC
TRBJ1-5	TRBD1	-	TRBV4-3	CASSQGTGGDQPQHF	TGCGCCAGCAGCCAAGGGACAGGGGGGGATCAGCCCCAGCATTTT
TRBJ2-5	TRBD2	-	TRBV30	CAWSVPRLAGEETQYF	TGTGCCTGGAGTGTACCCAGACTAGCGGGAGAGGAGACCCAGTACTTC
TRBJ1-2	-	-	TRBV6-4	CASRRQPDDYGYTF	TGTGCCAGCAGACGACAGCCGGACGACTATGGCTACACCTTC
TRBJ2-7	-	-	TRBV28	CASSSAAPTKQYF	TGTGCCAGCAGTTCGGCGGCACCTACGAAGCAGTACTTC
TRBJ2-1	TRBD1	-	TRBV6-5	CASSYMTGAGNEQFF	TGTGCCAGCAGTTACATGACAGGGGCTGGCAATGAGCAGTTCTTC
TRBJ1-5	-	-	TRBV7-2	CASSLSSGNSNQPQHF	TGTGCCAGCAGCTTATCGAGCGGGAATAGCAATCAGCCCCAGCATTTT
TRBJ1-4	-	-	TRBV10-3	CAISGQGLGEKLFF	TGTGCCATCAGCGGCCAGGGGTTGGGGGAAAAACTGTTTTTT
TRBJ1-2	-	few	TRBV27	CASSLIRAGEGYTF	TGTGCCAGCAGTTTAATAAGGGCAGGGGAGGGCTACACCTTC
TRBJ1-4	TRBD1	-	TRBV7-9	CASRAGQGEKLFF	TGTGCCAGCAGGGCGGGACAGGGTGAAAAACTGTTTTTT
TRBJ1-2	TRBD1	once	TRBV5-1	CASSFGQGALGYTF	TGCGCCAGCAGCTTCGGACAGGGGGCGCTTGGCTACACCTTC
TRBJ2-2	TRBD1	-	TRBV7-3	CASSLSGQGAGELFF	TGTGCCAGCAGCTTATCTGGACAGGGGGCCGGGGAGCTGTTTTTT
TRBJ2-5	-	-	TRBV19	CASSMDNQETQYF	TGTGCCAGTAGTATGGATAACCAAGAGACCCAGTACTTC
TRBJ2-3	TRBD2	-	TRBV5-5	CASSLGLAGEDTQYF	TGTGCCAGCAGCTTGGGACTAGCGGGAGAAGATACGCAGTATTTT
TRBJ1-1	TRBD1	-	TRBV5-1	CASSQVTGQGATEAFF	TGCGCCAGCAGCCAAGTGACGGGACAGGGGGCGACTGAAGCTTTCTTT
TRBJ1-4	-	-	TRBV30	CAWSVRGVVTNEKLFF	TGTGCCTGGAGTGTCCGAGGGGTAGTGACTAATGAAAAACTGTTTTTT
TRBJ2-3	-	-	TRBV5-1	CASSLGAGISTDTQYF	TGCGCCAGCAGCTTGGGTGCAGGTATCTCCACAGATACGCAGTATTTT
TRBJ2-1	-	-	TRBV27	CASSRPPRGRPLNEQFF	TGTGCCAGCAGTCGCCCCCCGCGCGGCAGACCCCTCAATGAGCAGTTCTTC
TRBJ1-6	-	-	TRBV7-9	CASSPGTDNSPLHF	TGTGCCAGCAGCCCCGGGACCGATAATTCACCCCTCCACTTT
TRBJ2-1	TRBD2	-	TRBV6-4	CASVGGCRRDSKFF	TGTGCCAGCGTGGGGGGGTGCAGGAGGGATTCGAAGTTCTTC
TRBJ2-7	TRBD1	-	TRBV28	CASSLPGQGFEQYF	TGTGCCAGCAGTTTACCGGGACAGGGGTTCGAGCAGTACTTC
TRBJ2-3	-	-	TRBV5-1	CASSFWTPDTDTQYF	TGCGCCAGCAGCTTCTGGACTCCAGACACAGATACGCAGTATTTT
TRBJ2-1	TRBD2	-	TRBV27	CASSLGLAGPGQFF	TGTGCCAGCAGTTTGGGACTAGCGGGACCCGGGCAGTTCTTC
TRBJ2-1	-	-	TRBV7-8	CASSLGRGRSYNEQFF	TGTGCCAGCAGCTTAGGCAGGGGACGCTCCTACAATGAGCAGTTCTTC
TRBJ2-1	TRBD2	-	TRBV9	CASSALAGGFGEQFF	TGTGCCAGCAGCGCCCTAGCGGGAGGGTTTGGTGAGCAGTTCTTC
TRBJ2-7	-	-	TRBV5-1	CASSLDGSSRFEQYF	TGCGCCAGCAGCTTGGATGGTAGTTCACGTTTCGAGCAGTACTTC
TRBJ2-2	TRBD1	once	TRBV12-5	CASGESRTGVIGELFF	TGTGCTAGTGGGGAGAGCCGGACAGGGGTAATCGGGGAGCTGTTTTTT
TRBJ1-4	TRBD1	-	TRBV19	CASGRQGFNEKLFF	TGTGCCAGTGGTCGACAGGGCTTTAATGAAAAACTGTTTTTT
TRBJ1-1	-	few	TRBV19	CASIRRDRDTEAFF	TGTGCCAGTATCCGTAGGGATCGGGACACTGAAGCTTTCTTT